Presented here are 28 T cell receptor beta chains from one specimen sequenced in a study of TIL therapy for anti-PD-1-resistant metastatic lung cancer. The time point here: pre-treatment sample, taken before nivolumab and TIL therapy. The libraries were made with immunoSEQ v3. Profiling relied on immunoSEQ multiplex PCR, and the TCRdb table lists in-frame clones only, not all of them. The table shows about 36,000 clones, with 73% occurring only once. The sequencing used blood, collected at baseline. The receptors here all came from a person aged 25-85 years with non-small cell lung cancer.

For the CDR3, the DNA is TGTGCCAGCAGTCGGGACAGGGGTTGGTACGAGCAGTACTTC. Its translation: CASSRDRGWYEQYF. The chain uses TRBV14 and TRBJ2-7; 10 bases match TRBD1. The CDR3 contains 14 residues. The V segment lost 6 bases and the J segment 4 bases; nucleotides outside the gene matches: 6. Germline V lookup: CDR1 SGHDN, CDR2 FVKESK.

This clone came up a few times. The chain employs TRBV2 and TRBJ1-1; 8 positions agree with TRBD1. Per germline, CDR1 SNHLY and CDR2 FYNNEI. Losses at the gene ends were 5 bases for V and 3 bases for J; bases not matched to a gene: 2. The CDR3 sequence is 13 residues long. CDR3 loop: CASSTTGDTEAFF. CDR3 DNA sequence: TGTGCCAGCAGTACGACAGGGGACACTGAAGCTTTCTTT. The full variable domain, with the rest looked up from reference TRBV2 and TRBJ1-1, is EPEVTQTPSHQVTQMGQEVILRCVPISNHLYFYWYRQILGQKVEFLVSFYNNEISEKSEIFDDQFSVERPDGSNFTLKIRSTKLEDSAMYFCASSTTGDTEAFFGQGTRLTVV.

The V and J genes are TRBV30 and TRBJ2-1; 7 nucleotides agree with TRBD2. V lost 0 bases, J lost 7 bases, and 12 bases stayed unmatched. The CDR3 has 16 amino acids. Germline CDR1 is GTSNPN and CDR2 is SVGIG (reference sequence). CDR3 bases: TGTGCCTGGAGTGTACCGGGGGGAGGAGGGCGTAATGAGCAGTTCTTC. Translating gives CAWSVPGGGGRNEQFF. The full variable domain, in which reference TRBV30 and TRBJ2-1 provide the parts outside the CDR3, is SQTIHQWPATLVQPVGSPLSLECTVEGTSNPNLYWYRQAAGRGLQLLFYSVGIGQISSEVPQNLSASRPQDRQFILSSKKLLLSDSGFYLCAWSVPGGGGRNEQFFGPGTRLTVL.

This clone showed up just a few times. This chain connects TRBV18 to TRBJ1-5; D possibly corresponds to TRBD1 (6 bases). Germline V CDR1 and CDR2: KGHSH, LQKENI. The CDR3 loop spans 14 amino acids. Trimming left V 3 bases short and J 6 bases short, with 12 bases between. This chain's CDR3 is CASSPDSGAQPQHF. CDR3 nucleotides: TGTGCCAGCTCACCGGACAGCGGGGCTCAGCCCCAGCATTTT.

The CDR3, as DNA: TGCAGTGCCGCGCATTTAAATACGCAGTATTTT. This encodes CSAAHLNTQYF. The rearrangement uses TRBV20-1 and TRBJ2-3, with D unresolved. Between the trimmed V and J ends, which lost 6 bases and 7 bases, there was a span of 11 bases. Germline-derived CDR1 and CDR2 are DFQATT and SNEGSKA (reference sequence). The CDR3 extends over 11 amino acids.

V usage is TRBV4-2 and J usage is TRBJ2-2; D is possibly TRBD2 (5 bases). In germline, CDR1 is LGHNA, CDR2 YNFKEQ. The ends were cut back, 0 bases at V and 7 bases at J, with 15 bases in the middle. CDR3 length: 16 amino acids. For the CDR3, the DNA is TGTGCCAGCAGCCAAGAAGAAGGAGGTACTAGCGGGGAGCTGTTTTTT. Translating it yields CASSQEEGGTSGELFF.

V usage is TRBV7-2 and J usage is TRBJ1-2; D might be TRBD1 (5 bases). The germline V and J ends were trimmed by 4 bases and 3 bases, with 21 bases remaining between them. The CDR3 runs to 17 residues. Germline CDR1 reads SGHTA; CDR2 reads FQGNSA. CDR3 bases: TGTGCCAGCAGCTGGGGGTTTGGACGGACCAGTGACTATGGCTACACCTTC. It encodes CASSWGFGRTSDYGYTF.

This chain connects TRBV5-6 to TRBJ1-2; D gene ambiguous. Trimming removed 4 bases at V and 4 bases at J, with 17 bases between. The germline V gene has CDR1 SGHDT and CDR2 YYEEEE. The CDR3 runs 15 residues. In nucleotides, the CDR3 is TGTGCCAGCAGCCCCATTCGGAGGGCGACCTATGGCTACACCTTC. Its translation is CASSPIRRATYGYTF.

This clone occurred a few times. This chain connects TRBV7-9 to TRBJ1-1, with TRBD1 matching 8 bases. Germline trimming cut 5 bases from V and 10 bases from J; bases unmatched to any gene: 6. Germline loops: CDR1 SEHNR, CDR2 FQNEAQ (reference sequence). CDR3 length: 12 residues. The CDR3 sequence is CASSEGQDRAFF. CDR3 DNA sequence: TGTGCCAGCAGCGAGGGACAGGATAGAGCTTTCTTT.

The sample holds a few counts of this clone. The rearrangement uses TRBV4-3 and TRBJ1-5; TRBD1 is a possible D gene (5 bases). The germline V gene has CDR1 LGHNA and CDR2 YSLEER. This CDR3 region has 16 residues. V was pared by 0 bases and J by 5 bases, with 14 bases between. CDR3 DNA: TGCGCCAGCAGCCAAGATCGTTTCGGGGCCGATCAGCCCCAGCATTTT. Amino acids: CASSQDRFGADQPQHF.

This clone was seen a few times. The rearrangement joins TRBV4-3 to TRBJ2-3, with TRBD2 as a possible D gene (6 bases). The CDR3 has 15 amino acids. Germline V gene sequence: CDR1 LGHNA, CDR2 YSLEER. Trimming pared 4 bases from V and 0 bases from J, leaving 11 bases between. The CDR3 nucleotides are TGCGCCAGCAGCCTTTCTAGCGCAAGCACAGATACGCAGTATTTT. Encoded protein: CASSLSSASTDTQYF.

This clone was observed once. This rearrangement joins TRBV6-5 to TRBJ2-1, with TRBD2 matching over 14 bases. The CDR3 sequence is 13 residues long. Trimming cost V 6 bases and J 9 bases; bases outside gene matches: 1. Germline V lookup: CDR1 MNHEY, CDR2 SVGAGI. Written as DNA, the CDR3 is TGTGCCAGCAGGGGACTAGCGGGAGCTGAGCAGTTCTTC. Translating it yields CASRGLAGAEQFF.

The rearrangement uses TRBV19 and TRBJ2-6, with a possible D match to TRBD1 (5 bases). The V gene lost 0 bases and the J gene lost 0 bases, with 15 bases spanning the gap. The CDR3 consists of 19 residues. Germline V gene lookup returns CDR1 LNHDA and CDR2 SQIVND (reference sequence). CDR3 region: CASSIDRTGTHSGANVLTF. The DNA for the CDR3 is TGTGCCAGTAGTATAGATCGAACAGGAACCCACTCTGGGGCCAACGTCCTGACTTTC.

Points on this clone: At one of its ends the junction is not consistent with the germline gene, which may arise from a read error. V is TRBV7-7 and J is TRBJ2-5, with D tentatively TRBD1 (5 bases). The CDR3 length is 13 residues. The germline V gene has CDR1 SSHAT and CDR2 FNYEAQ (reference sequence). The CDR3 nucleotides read TGTGCTAGCAGCTTAGACAGCCAAGAGACCCAGTACTTC. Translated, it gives CASSLDSQETQYF.

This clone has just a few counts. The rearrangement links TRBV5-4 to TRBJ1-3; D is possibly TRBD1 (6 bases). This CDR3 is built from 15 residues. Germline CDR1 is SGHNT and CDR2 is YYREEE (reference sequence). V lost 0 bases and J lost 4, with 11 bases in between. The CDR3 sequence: CASSLDTGWGNTIYF. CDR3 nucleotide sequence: TGTGCCAGCAGCTTGGACACAGGGTGGGGAAACACCATATATTTT.

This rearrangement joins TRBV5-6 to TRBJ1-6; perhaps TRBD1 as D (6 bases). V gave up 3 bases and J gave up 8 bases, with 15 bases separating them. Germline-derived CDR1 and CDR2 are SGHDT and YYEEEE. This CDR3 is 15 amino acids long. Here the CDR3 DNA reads TGTGCCAGCAGCTGGAGGGGGGACAAAGATTCACCCCTCCACTTT. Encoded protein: CASSWRGDKDSPLHF.

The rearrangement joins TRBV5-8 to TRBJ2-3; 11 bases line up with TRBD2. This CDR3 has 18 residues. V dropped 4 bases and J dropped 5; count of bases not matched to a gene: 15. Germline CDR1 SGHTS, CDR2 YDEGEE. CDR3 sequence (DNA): TGTGCCAGCAGCCCCGGAGGCTTAGCGGGGGGGCGAGAAGATACGCAGTATTTT. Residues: CASSPGGLAGGREDTQYF.

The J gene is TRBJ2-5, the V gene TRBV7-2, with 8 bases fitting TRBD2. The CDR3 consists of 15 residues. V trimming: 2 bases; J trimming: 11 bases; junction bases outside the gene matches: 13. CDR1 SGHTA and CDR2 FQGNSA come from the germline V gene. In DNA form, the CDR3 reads TGTGCCAGCAGCTTATCGTCTAGCGGGCTATTATGGCAGTACTTC. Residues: CASSLSSSGLLWQYF.

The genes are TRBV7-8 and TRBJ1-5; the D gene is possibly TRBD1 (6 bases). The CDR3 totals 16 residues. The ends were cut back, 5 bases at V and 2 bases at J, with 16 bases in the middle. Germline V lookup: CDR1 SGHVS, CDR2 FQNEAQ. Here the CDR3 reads CASSTRDYRGNQPQHF. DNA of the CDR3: TGTGCCAGCAGCACACGGGACTACAGGGGCAATCAGCCCCAGCATTTT.

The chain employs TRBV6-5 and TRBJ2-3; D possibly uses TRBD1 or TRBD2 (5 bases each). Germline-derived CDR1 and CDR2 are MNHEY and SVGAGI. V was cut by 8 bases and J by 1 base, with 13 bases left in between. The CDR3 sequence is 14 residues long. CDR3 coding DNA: TGTGCCAGCGCTCGGGGACCACGCACAGATACGCAGTATTTT. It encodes CASARGPRTDTQYF.

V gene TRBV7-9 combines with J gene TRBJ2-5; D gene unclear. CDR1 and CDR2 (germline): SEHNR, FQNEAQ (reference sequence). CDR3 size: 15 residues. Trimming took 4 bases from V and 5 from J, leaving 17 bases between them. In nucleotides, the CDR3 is TGTGCCAGCAGCTCGTTATCGAAGACTCTGGAGACCCAGTACTTC. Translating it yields CASSSLSKTLETQYF.

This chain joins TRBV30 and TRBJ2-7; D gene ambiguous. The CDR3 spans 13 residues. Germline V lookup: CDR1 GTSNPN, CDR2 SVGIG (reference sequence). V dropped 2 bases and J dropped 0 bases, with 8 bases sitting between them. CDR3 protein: CAWSSDFSYEQYF. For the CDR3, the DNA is TGTGCCTGGAGTTCAGACTTCTCCTACGAGCAGTACTTC.

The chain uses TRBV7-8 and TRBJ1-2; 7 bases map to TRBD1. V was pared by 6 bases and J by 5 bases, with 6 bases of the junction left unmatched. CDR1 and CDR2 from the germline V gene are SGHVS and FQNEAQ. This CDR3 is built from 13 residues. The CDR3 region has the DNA TGTGCCAGCAGTCCCGGGACAGCGTATGGCTACACCTTC. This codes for CASSPGTAYGYTF. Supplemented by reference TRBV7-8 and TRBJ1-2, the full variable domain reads GAGVSQSPRYKVAKRGQDVALRCDPISGHVSLFWYQQALGQGPEFLTYFQNEAQLDKSGLPSDRFFAERPEGSVSTLKIQRTQQEDSAVYLCASSPGTAYGYTFGSGTRLTVV.

The CDR3 loop reads CASSLGLANNEQFF. As DNA, the CDR3 is TGTGCCAGCAGCTTGGGACTAGCAAACAATGAGCAGTTCTTC. The chain recombines TRBV5-4 with TRBJ2-1; 7 positions agree with TRBD2. The CDR3 is made up of 14 amino acids. The germline CDR1 and CDR2 sequences are SGHNT and YYREEE (reference sequence). V trimming: 0 bases; J trimming: 5 bases; junction bases outside the gene matches: 2.

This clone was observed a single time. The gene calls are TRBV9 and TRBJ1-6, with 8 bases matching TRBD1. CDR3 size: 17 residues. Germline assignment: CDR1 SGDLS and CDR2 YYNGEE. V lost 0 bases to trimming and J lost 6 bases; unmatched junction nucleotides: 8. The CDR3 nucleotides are TGTGCCAGCAGCGTAGGGGCACAGGGGGTTGGTAATTCACCCCTCCACTTT. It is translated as CASSVGAQGVGNSPLHF.

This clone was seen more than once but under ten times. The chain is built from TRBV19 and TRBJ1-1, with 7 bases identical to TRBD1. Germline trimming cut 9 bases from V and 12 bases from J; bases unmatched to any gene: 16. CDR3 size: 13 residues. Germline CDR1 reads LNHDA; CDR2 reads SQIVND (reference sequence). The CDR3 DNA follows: TGTGCCAGCGAAGACAGGGCAGAGAAGGAAACTTTCTTT. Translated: CASEDRAEKETFF.

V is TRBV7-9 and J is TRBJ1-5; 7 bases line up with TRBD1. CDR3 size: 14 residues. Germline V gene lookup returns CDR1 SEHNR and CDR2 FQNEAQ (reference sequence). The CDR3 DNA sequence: TGTCCAGCGGCGGAGACAGGGTTTGGTCAGCCCCAGCATTTT. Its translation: CPAAETGFGQPQHF.

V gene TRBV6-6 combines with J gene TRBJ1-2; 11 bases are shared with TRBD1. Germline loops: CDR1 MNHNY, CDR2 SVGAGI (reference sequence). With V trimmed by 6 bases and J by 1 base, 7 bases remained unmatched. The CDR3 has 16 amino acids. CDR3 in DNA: TGTGCCAGCAGGCCGGACAGGGGGCATAGTAACTATGGCTACACCTTC. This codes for CASRPDRGHSNYGYTF.